The 3 T cell receptor beta chains given below trace back to one sample, sequenced in a study of identifying expanded T cells in peripheral blood. Produced via immunoSEQ multiplex PCR; TCRdb's table is partial and in-frame only. The repertoire has around 90,000 clones, approximately 89% of them found once; the top ten carry 4%. The specimen sequenced was blood. Receptor source: a person aged 18 to 75 in good health.

The chain recombines TRBV28 with TRBJ1-4; D call uncertain. This CDR3 spans 14 amino acids. Trimming removed 2 bases at V and 4 bases at J, with 8 bases between. Germline lookup yields CDR1 MDHEN and CDR2 SYDVKM. This CDR3 reads CASSLILSNEKLFF. The CDR3 nucleotides read TGTGCCAGCAGTTTAATTCTGAGTAATGAAAAACTGTTTTTT.

This clone was detected only once. This chain connects TRBV4-2 to TRBJ2-2; 12 nucleotides agree with TRBD2. This CDR3 spans 17 amino acids. CDR1 is LGHNA, CDR2 YNFKEQ, per germline. Trimming at V came to 2 bases and at J to 4 bases, leaving 5 bases not matched to a gene. CDR3 sequence reads: CASSQLAGGPPTGELFF. DNA for the CDR3: TGTGCCAGCAGCCAACTAGCGGGAGGGCCACCCACCGGGGAGCTGTTTTTT.

This rearrangement joins TRBV7-8 to TRBJ2-7; no clear D. CDR1 and CDR2 (germline): SGHVS, FQNEAQ. Trimming cost V 0 bases and J 6 bases, with 12 bases left between them. The CDR3 has 14 amino acids. CDR3 protein: CASSLAEGSVEQYF. In DNA form, the CDR3 reads TGTGCCAGCAGCTTAGCAGAAGGGTCTGTCGAGCAGTACTTC. Together with reference TRBV7-8 and TRBJ2-7, the CDR3 gives the full variable domain: GAGVSQSPRYKVAKRGQDVALRCDPISGHVSLFWYQQALGQGPEFLTYFQNEAQLDKSGLPSDRFFAERPEGSVSTLKIQRTQQEDSAVYLCASSLAEGSVEQYFGPGTRLTVT.